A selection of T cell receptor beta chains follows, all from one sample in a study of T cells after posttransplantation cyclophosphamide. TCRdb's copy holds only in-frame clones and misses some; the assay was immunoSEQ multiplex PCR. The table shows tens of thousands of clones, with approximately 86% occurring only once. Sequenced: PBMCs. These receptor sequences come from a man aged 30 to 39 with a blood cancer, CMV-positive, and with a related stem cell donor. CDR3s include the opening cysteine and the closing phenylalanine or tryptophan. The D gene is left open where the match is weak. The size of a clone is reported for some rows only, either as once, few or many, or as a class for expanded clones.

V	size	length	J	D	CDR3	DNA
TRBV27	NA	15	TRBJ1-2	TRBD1	CASSRSGGRNYGYTF	TGTGCCAGCAGTCGATCAGGGGGCCGAAACTATGGCTACACCTTC
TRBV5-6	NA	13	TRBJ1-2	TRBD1	CASSPTGHYGYTF	TGTGCCAGCAGCCCGACAGGGCACTATGGCTACACCTTC
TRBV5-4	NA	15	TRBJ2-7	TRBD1	CASSLGVGGGYEQYF	TGTGCCAGCAGCTTGGGGGTAGGGGGCGGCTACGAGCAGTACTTC
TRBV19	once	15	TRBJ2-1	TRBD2	CASSMGLASYNEQFF	TGTGCCAGTAGTATGGGACTAGCCTCCTACAATGAGCAGTTCTTC
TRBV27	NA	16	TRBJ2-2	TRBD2	CASSLWGGTNTGELFF	TGTGCCAGCAGTTTATGGGGGGGAACGAACACCGGGGAGCTGTTTTTT
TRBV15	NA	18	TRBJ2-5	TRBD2	CATSTRLAGGRAKETQYF	TGTGCCACCAGCACCCGCCTAGCGGGAGGAAGGGCAAAAGAGACCCAGTACTTC
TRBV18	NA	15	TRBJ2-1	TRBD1	CASSRTGQDYNEQFF	TGTGCCAGCTCACGGACCGGACAGGACTACAATGAGCAGTTCTTC
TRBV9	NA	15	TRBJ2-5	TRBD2	CASSVVGGKQETQYF	TGTGCCAGCAGCGTAGTGGGGGGGAAGCAAGAGACCCAGTACTTC
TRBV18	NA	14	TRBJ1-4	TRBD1	CASSPGQGGEKLFF	TGTGCCAGCTCTCCGGGACAGGGAGGCGAAAAACTGTTTTTT
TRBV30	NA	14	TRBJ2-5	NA	CAWSVPGSRGTQYF	TGTGCCTGGAGTGTACCGGGTTCAAGAGGGACCCAGTACTTC
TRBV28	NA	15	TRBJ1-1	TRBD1	CASSPGQGAITEAFF	TGTGCCAGCAGTCCGGGACAGGGGGCTATTACTGAAGCTTTCTTT
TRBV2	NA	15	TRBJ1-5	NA	CASSDKSTRNQPQHF	TGTGCCAGCAGTGACAAGTCTACCAGGAATCAGCCCCAGCATTTT
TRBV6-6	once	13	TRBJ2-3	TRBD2	CASRAGGADTQYF	TGTGCCAGCCGAGCGGGAGGGGCAGATACGCAGTATTTT
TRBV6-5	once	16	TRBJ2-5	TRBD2	CASSSTSGSLKETQYF	TGTGCCAGCAGTTCGACTAGCGGGAGTCTAAAGGAGACCCAGTACTTC
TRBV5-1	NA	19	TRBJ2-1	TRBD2	CASRLQGLAGGVRYNEQFF	TGCGCCAGCAGGCTACAGGGACTAGCGGGAGGAGTAAGGTACAATGAGCAGTTCTTC
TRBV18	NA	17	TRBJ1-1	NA	CASSPIFQGAANTEAFF	TGTGCCAGCTCACCAATTTTCCAGGGCGCCGCGAACACTGAAGCTTTCTTT
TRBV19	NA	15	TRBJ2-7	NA	CASSSSQGTPYEQYF	TGTGCCAGTAGTTCTAGTCAGGGTACCCCCTACGAGCAGTACTTC
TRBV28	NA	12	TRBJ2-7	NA	CASSLRGGEQYF	TGTGCCAGCAGTTTAAGAGGGGGTGAGCAGTACTTC
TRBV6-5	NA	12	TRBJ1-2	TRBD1	CASTTGYYGYTF	TGTGCCAGTACGACAGGGTATTATGGCTACACCTTC
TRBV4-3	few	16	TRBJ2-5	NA	CASSQDGGGTEETQYF	TGCGCCAGCAGCCAAGACGGCGGAGGGACGGAAGAGACCCAGTACTTC
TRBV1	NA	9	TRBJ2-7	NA	CTSGAGQYF	TGCACCAGCGGGGCAGGGCAGTACTTC
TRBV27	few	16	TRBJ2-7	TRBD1	CASSFSPGQGTYEQYF	TGTGCCAGCAGTTTTAGCCCGGGACAGGGGACCTACGAGCAGTACTTC
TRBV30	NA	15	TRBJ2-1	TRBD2	CAWRAAGEPRGEQFF	TGTGCCTGGAGGGCAGCGGGAGAGCCTCGGGGTGAGCAGTTCTTC
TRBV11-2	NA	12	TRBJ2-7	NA	CASSLDRYEQYF	TGTGCCAGCAGCTTAGATCGCTACGAGCAGTACTTC
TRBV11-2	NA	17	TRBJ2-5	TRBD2	CASSLVPGGWDQETQYF	TGTGCCAGCAGCTTAGTCCCCGGGGGGTGGGACCAAGAGACCCAGTACTTC
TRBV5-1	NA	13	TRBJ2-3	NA	CASSLTSIDTQYF	TGCGCCAGCAGCTTGACTAGCATCGATACGCAGTATTTT
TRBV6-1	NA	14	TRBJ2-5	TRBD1	CASSMGQSKETQYF	TGTGCCAGCAGTATGGGACAGAGTAAAGAGACCCAGTACTTC
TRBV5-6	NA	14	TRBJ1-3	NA	CASSLSFSGNTIYF	TGTGCCAGCAGCTTGTCCTTTTCTGGAAACACCATATATTTT
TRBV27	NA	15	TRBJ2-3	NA	CASSFFRGSTDTQYF	TGTGCCAGCAGTTTTTTTAGGGGGTCGACGGATACGCAGTATTTT
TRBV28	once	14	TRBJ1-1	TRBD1	CASSSTGGWAEAFF	TGTGCCAGCAGTTCGACAGGGGGTTGGGCTGAAGCTTTCTTT
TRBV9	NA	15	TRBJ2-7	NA	CASSKSGDSLYEQYF	TGTGCCAGCAGCAAATCAGGGGATTCGCTCTACGAGCAGTACTTC
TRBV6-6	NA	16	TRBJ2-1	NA	CASSYELTDRSNEQFF	TGTGCCAGCAGTTACGAGCTAACAGACCGATCCAATGAGCAGTTCTTC
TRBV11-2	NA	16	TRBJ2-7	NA	CASSTRGRGVAYEQYF	TGTGCCAGCAGCACCCGAGGGAGGGGGGTTGCCTACGAGCAGTACTTC
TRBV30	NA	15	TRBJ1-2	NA	CAWRQGGRVDYGYTF	TGTGCCTGGAGGCAAGGTGGGAGGGTTGACTATGGCTACACCTTC
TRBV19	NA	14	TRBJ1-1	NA	CASRIGRIEGGAFF	TGTGCCAGTAGAATCGGGCGTATTGAAGGAGGAGCTTTCTTT
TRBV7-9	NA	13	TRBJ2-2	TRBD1	CASSLDRVGELFF	TGTGCCAGCAGCTTGGACAGGGTGGGCGAGCTGTTTTTT
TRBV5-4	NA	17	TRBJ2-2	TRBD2	CASSLAGLAGVPGELFF	TGTGCCAGCAGCTTGGCCGGACTAGCGGGAGTCCCCGGGGAGCTGTTTTTT
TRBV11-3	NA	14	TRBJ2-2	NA	CASSLDSRSGELFF	TGTGCCAGCAGCTTAGACAGTCGAAGCGGGGAGCTGTTTTTT
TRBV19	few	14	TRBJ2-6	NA	CAATRSVEANVLTF	TGTGCCGCGACTCGCAGCGTTGAGGCCAACGTCCTGACTTTC
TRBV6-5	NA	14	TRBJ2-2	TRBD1	CASSRQGGTGELFF	TGTGCCAGCAGTAGACAGGGGGGGACCGGGGAGCTGTTTTTT
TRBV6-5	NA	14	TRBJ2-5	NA	CASRSSWAQETQYF	TGTGCCAGCAGGTCATCCTGGGCCCAAGAGACCCAGTACTTC
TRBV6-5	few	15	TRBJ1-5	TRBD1	CASSYTAGTDQPQHF	TGTGCCAGCAGTTACACGGCCGGGACAGATCAGCCCCAGCATTTT
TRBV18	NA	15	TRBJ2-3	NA	CASSPRLFDTDTQYF	TGTGCCAGCTCACCGAGGTTATTTGATACAGATACGCAGTATTTT
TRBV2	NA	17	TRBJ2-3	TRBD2	CASSDIRASGRGNTQYF	TGTGCCAGCAGTGATATCCGGGCTAGCGGGAGGGGTAATACGCAGTATTTT
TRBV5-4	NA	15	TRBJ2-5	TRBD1	CASSGGQGLRETQYF	TGTGCCAGCAGCGGGGGACAGGGTTTAAGGGAGACCCAGTACTTC
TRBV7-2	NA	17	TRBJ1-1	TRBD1	CASSSPGTGRSRTEAFF	TGTGCCAGCAGCTCACCCGGGACAGGGAGATCTCGGACTGAAGCTTTCTTT